The entry that follows covers one TCR beta chain sequence. The data are from a study of blood T cell repertoires in COVID-19. Study details: COVID-19 samples, acute and convalescent, were from the United States, Italy and Spain. T cells, B-cell-depleted T cells, or PBMCs supplied cDNA or gDNA.

Deletions cut 5 bases from V and 2 bases from J, with 15 bases between. Germline CDR1 reads MNHEY; CDR2 reads SMNVEV (reference sequence). The CDR3 spans 15 residues. As originally analysed: Amplification from reference gene primers served as the basis for estimated nucleated cell counts. The data were produced by immunoSEQ multiplex PCR, yet TCRdb's version contains in-frame clones alone and is incomplete. Clonal size and the V and J genes are those of that table, whereas D and trimming came from the DNA. The sample shows some 250,000 clones, 86% of them seen only once. This TCR derives from a man aged 25-45 years with active or convalescent COVID-19. The chain links TRBV27 to TRBJ1-1; D ambiguous. The sample consisted of peripheral blood. In DNA form, the CDR3 reads TGTGCCAGCAGTCCACTAGGGCGAACTAACACTGAAGCTTTCTTT. Translation: CASSPLGRTNTEAFF.